What follows describes a single TCR beta chain. The antigen is unknown. For about nine days, 85,000 to 100,000 sorted CD4+ cells grew with T cell-depleted PBMCs and CEF. The record originates from a study of CD4 T cells in relation to SARS-CoV-2 and coronaviruses. Background on the study: PBMCs were cultured with antigen for around nine days before TCR beta sequencing. Of the patients, 7 or 8 were male, a few female, two Hispanic. Study-wide findings and caveats: The assay detects memory recall responses, not culture-primed primary responses.

The CDR3 has 16 amino acids. V lost 2 bases and J lost 3; bases outside the gene matches: 4. Germline V gene data show CDR1 as LNHDA and CDR2 as SQIVND (reference sequence). Method: immunoSEQ multiplex PCR; TCRdb's copy keeps in-frame clones and lacks some. Here the sample spans about 38,000 clones, roughly 80% being singletons. The sequence derives from an adult with COVID-19. The sample consisted of memory CD4+ T cells from PBMCs, cultured in vitro. The V and J genes are TRBV19 and TRBJ1-4; TRBD1 matches 9 bases. The CDR3 DNA reads as TGTGCCAGTAGTATAACAGGGGGCTTGGCTAATGAAAAACTGTTTTTT. It codes for CASSITGGLANEKLFF.